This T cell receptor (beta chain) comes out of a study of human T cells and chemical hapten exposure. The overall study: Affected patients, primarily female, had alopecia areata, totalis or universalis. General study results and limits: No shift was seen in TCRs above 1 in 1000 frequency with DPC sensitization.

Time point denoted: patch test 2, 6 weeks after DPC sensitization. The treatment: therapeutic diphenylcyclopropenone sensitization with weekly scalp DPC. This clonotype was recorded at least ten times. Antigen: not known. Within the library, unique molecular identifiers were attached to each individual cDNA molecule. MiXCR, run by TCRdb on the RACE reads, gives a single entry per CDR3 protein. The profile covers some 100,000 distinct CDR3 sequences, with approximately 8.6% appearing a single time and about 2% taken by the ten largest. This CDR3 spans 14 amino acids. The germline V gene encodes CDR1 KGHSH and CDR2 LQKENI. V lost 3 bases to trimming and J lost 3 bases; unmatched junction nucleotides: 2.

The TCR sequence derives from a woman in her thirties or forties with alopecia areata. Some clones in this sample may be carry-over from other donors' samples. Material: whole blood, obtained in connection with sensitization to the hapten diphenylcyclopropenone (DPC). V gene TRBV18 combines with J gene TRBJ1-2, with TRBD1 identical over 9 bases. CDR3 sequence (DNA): TGTGCCAGCTCACCGGGACAGGGAGACTATGGCTACACCTTC. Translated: CASSPGQGDYGYTF.